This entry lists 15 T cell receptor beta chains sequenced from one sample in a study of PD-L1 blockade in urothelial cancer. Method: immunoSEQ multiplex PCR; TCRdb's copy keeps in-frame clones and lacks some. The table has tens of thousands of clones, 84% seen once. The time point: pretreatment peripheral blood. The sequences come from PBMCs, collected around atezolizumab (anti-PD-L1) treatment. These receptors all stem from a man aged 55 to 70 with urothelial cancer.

Written as DNA, the CDR3 is TGTGCCAGCAGCTTAGATGAGGGCTCGGCCTACGAGCAGTACTTC. Amino acids: CASSLDEGSAYEQYF. This rearrangement joins TRBV11-2 to TRBJ2-7, with D possibly matching TRBD2 (5 bases). Germline V gives CDR1 SGHAT, CDR2 FQNNGV. CDR3 length: 15 residues. V was cut by 0 bases and J by 2 bases, with 11 bases left in between. Variable domain in full (rest from reference TRBV11-2 and TRBJ2-7): EAGVAQSPRYKIIEKRQSVAFWCNPISGHATLYWYQQILGQGPKLLIQFQNNGVVDDSQLPKDRFSAERLKGVDSTLKIQPAKLEDSAVYLCASSLDEGSAYEQYFGPGTRLTVT.

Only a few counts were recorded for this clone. The CDR3: CASSTGGQTGYTF. CDR3 coding DNA: TGTGCCAGCAGTACAGGGGGACAAACTGGCTACACCTTC. J is TRBJ1-2 and V is TRBV25-1, with 8 bases matching TRBD1. Per germline, CDR1 MGHDK and CDR2 SYGVNS. CDR3 size: 13 residues. V lost 5 bases and J lost 7; bases outside the gene matches: 6.

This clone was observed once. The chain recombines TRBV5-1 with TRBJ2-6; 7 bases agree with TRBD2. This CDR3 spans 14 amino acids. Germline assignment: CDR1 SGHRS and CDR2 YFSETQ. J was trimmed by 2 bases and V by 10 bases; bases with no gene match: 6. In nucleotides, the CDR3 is TGCGCCGGGGGGGAAGCCCCTGGGGCCAACGTCCTGACTTTC. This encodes CAGGEAPGANVLTF. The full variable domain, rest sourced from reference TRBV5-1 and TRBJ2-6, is KAGVTQTPRYLIKTRGQQVTLSCSPISGHRSVSWYQQTPGQGLQFLFEYFSETQRNKGNFPGRFSGRQFSNSRSEMNVSTLELGDSALYLCAGGEAPGANVLTFGAGSRLTVL.

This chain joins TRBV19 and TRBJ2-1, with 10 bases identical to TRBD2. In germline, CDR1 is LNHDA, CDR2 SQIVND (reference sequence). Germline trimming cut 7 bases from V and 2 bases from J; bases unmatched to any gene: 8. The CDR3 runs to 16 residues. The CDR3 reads CASTDSGGAAYNEQFF. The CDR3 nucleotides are TGTGCCAGTACCGACAGCGGGGGGGCCGCCTACAATGAGCAGTTCTTC.

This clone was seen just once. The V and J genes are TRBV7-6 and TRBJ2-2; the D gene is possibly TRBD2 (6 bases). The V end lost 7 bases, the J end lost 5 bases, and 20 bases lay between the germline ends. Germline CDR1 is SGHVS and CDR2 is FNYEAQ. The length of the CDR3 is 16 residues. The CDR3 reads CASTAVSGVPTGELFF. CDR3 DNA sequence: TGTGCCAGCACCGCGGTGTCGGGGGTTCCGACCGGGGAGCTGTTTTTT.

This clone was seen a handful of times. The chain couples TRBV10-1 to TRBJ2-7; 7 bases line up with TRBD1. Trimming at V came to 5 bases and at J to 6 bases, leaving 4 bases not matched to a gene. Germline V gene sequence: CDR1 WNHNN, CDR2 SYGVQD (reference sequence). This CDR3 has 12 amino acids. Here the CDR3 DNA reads TGCGCCAGCAGTACAGGGGCCGTCGAGCAGTACTTC. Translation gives CASSTGAVEQYF.

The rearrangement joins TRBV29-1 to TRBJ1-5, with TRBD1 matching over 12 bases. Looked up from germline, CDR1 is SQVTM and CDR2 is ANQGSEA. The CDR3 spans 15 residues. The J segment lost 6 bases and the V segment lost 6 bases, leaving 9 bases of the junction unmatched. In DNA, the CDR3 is TGCAGCGTCCTCCTGGGACAGGGGGCTGGTCAGCCCCAGCATTTT. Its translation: CSVLLGQGAGQPQHF.

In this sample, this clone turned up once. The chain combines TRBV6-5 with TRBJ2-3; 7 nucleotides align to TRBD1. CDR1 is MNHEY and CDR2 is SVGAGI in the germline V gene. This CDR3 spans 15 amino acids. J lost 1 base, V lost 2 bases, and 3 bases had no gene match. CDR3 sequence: CASSYKGAGTDTQYF. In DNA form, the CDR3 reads TGTGCCAGCAGTTACAAGGGGGCGGGCACAGATACGCAGTATTTT.

The CDR3 nucleotides read TGCGCCAGCAGCCAAGGTAGGGGGACAAGTCTAGCCAAAAACATTCAGTACTTC. Its translation is CASSQGRGTSLAKNIQYF. The chain is built from TRBV4-1 and TRBJ2-4, with a weak D call TRBD1 (6 bases). Germline V gene lookup returns CDR1 MGHRA and CDR2 YSYEKL. CDR3 size: 18 residues. Trimming removed 1 base at V and 0 bases at J, with 16 bases between.

Here the CDR3 reads CASSQQSGGTDTQYF. DNA of the CDR3: TGCGCCAGCAGCCAACAGAGCGGGGGTACAGATACGCAGTATTTT. This rearrangement joins TRBV4-1 to TRBJ2-3; 8 nucleotides line up with TRBD2. V was pared by 2 bases and J by 3 bases, with 4 bases of the junction left unmatched. Per the germline V gene, CDR1 is MGHRA and CDR2 is YSYEKL. The CDR3 spans 15 residues.

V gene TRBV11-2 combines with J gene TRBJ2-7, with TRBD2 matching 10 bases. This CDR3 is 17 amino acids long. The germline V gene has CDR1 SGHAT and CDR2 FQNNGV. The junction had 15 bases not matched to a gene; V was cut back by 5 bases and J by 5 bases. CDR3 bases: TGTGCCAGCAGCCCCCGGGGAGCGGGAGGGCCCAGCCACGAGCAGTACTTC. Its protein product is CASSPRGAGGPSHEQYF.

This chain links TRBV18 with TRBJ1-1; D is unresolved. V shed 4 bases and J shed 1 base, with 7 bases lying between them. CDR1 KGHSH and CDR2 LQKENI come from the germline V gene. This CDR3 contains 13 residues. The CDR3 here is CASSQSENTEAFF. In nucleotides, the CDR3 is TGTGCCAGCTCACAGAGCGAGAACACTGAAGCTTTCTTT.

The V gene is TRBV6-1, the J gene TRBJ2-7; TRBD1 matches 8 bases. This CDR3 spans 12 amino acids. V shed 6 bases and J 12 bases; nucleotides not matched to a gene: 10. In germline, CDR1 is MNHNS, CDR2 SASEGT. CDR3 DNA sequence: TGTGCCAGCAGGATGGTGGACAGGGTCGCGTACTTC. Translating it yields CASRMVDRVAYF.

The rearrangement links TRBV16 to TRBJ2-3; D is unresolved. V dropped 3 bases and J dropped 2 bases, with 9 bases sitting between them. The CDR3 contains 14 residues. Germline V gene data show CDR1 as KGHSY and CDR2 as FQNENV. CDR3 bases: TGTGCCAGCAGCCACTCAGCGATCACAGATACGCAGTATTTT. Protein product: CASSHSAITDTQYF. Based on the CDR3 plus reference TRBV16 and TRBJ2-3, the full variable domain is GEEVAQTPKHLVRGEGQKAKLYCAPIKGHSYVFWYQQVLKNEFKFLISFQNENVFDETGMPKERFSAKCLPNSPCSLEIQATKLEDSAVYFCASSHSAITDTQYFGPGTRLTVL.

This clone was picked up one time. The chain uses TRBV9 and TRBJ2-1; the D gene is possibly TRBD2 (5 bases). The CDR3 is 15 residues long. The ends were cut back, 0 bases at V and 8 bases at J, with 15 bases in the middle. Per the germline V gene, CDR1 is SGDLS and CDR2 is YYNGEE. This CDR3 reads CASSVDWASRDEQFF. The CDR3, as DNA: TGTGCCAGCAGCGTAGATTGGGCCTCGCGGGATGAGCAGTTCTTC. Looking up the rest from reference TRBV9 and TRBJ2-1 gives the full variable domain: DSGVTQTPKHLITATGQRVTLRCSPRSGDLSVYWYQQSLDQGLQFLIQYYNGEERAKGNILERFSAQQFPDLHSELNLSSLELGDSALYFCASSVDWASRDEQFFGPGTRLTVL.